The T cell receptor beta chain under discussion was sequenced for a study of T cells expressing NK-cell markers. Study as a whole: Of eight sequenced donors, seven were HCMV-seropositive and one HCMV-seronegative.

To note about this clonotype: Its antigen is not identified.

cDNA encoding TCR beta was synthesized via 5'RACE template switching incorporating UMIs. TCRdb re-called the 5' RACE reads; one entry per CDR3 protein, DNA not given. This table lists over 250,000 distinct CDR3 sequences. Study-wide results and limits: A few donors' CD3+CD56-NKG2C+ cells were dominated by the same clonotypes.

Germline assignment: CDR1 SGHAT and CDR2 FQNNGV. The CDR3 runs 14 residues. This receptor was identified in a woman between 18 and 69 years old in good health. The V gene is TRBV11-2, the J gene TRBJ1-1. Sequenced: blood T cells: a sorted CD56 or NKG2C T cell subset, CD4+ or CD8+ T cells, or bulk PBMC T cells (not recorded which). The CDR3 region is CASSPSGWDTEAFF.